Listed here are 9 T cell receptor beta chains from one sample, sequenced in a study of blood T cell repertoires in COVID-19. Sequencing was performed with immunoSEQ multiplex PCR; in TCRdb, only in-frame clones are kept and a portion is missing. The sample shows 150,000 to 200,000 clones, roughly 87% of them seen only once. Sample: PBMCs or T cells enriched from blood (not recorded which). These receptors were obtained from a human donor with acute COVID-19. The donor label of this sample is uncertain.

The rearrangement uses TRBV25-1 and TRBJ1-1; D may be TRBD1 (6 bases). Germline loops: CDR1 MGHDK, CDR2 SYGVNS. The CDR3 runs 13 residues. V lost 7 bases and J 8 bases, leaving 17 bases between the germline ends. The DNA for the CDR3 is TGTGCCAGCACCGGTGGGGGGGCTGAGGAAGCTTTCTTT. Protein: CASTGGGAEEAFF.

The chain joins TRBV19 to TRBJ2-7; TRBD1 might be the D (6 bases). The CDR3 sequence is 15 residues long. V lost 3 bases, J lost 7 bases, and 19 bases lay in between. Germline V CDR1 and CDR2: LNHDA, SQIVND (reference sequence). The CDR3 nucleotides read TGTGCCAGTAGTATGCCGGCCTCGGGACAAGAAGAGCAGTACTTC. This codes for CASSMPASGQEEQYF.

This clone was detected only a few times. CDR3 in amino acids: CASSQDSSAFYGYTF. CDR3 nucleotides: TGTGCCAGCAGCCAAGACAGTTCTGCATTCTATGGCTACACCTTC. The J gene is TRBJ1-2, the V gene TRBV3-1 (or the pseudogene TRBV3-2), with D unclear. Trimming cost V 0 bases and J 4 bases, with 12 bases left between them. CDR1 is LGHDT, CDR2 YNNKEL, per germline (reference sequence). The CDR3 contains 15 residues.

The chain employs TRBV3-1 (or the pseudogene TRBV3-2) and TRBJ2-5; possibly TRBD2 for D (5 bases). The ends were cut back, 4 bases at V and 5 bases at J, with 11 bases in the middle. The CDR3 is made up of 13 amino acids. Germline V CDR1 and CDR2: LGHDT, YNNKEL (reference sequence). Here the CDR3 reads CASSRGGEETQYF. In DNA form, the CDR3 reads TGTGCCAGCAGCCGCGGAGGCGAGGAGACCCAGTACTTC.

The rearrangement uses TRBV6-5 and TRBJ1-3; 9 nucleotides line up with TRBD1. The CDR3 has 16 residues. Per the germline V gene, CDR1 is MNHEY and CDR2 is SVGAGI. V lost 0 bases and J lost 4; bases outside the gene matches: 4. CDR3 residues: CASSYSGTGLGNTIYF. Written as DNA, the CDR3 is TGTGCCAGCAGTTACTCCGGGACAGGGTTAGGAAACACCATATATTTT.

V usage is TRBV7-2 and J usage is TRBJ2-3; D may be TRBD2 (5 bases). Germline CDR1 SGHTA, CDR2 FQGNSA. The CDR3 loop spans 14 amino acids. V lost 4 bases, J lost 3 bases, and 11 bases lay in between. CDR3 nucleotides: TGTGCCAGCAGCTCCCGCCGCGGGACAGATACGCAGTATTTT. Translating gives CASSSRRGTDTQYF.

The CDR3, as DNA: TGCGCCAGCAGCCAAACCCTGACAGGGCTGTCGCAGTTCTTC. Translating it yields CASSQTLTGLSQFF. The V call is TRBV4-1, the J call TRBJ2-1, with 7 bases fitting TRBD1. Germline CDR1 and CDR2: MGHRA and YSYEKL. V lost 2 bases, J lost 12 bases, and 10 bases stayed unmatched. The CDR3 runs to 14 residues.

The genes are TRBV12-5 and TRBJ2-7, with D perhaps TRBD2 (5 bases). This CDR3 is built from 17 residues. Germline V lookup: CDR1 LGHNT, CDR2 FRNRAP. V was clipped by 0 bases and J by 9 bases, with 24 bases between them. The CDR3 nucleotides are TGTGCTAGTGGTTTGGTAGGCGGGTTTAAGGTCGCCTCCGGGCAGTACTTC. It is translated as CASGLVGGFKVASGQYF.

This chain uses TRBV7-3 with TRBJ2-6; no definite D call. The CDR3 runs 13 residues. From germline, CDR1 is SGHTA and CDR2 FQGTGA. Between the trimmed V and J ends, which lost 7 bases and 1 base, there was a span of 5 bases. This chain's CDR3 is CASKSSGANVLTF. DNA for the CDR3: TGTGCCAGCAAATCATCTGGGGCCAACGTCCTGACTTTC.